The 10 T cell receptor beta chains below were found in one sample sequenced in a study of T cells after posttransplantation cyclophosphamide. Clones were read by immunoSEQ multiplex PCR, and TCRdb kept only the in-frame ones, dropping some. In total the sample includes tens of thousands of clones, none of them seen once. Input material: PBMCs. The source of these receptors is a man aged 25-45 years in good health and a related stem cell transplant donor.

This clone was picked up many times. In DNA form, the CDR3 reads TGCGCCAGCAGCTTTGCGGGGGAGGCTAATTCACCCCTCCACTTT. As protein: CASSFAGEANSPLHF. The genes are TRBV5-1 and TRBJ1-6; a weak D match, TRBD1 (5 bases). Germline V gene data show CDR1 as SGHRS and CDR2 as YFSETQ. This CDR3 spans 15 amino acids. Trimming shortened V by 2 bases and J by 6 bases, and 12 bases separated the two germline ends.

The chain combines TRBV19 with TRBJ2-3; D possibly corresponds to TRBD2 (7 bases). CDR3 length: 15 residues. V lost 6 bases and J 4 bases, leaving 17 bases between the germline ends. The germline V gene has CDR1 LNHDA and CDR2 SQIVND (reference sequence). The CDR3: CASSDFGGRADTQYF. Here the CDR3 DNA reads TGTGCCAGTAGCGATTTCGGGGGGCGAGCAGATACGCAGTATTTT. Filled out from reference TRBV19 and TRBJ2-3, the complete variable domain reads DGGITQSPKYLFRKEGQNVTLSCEQNLNHDAMYWYRQDPGQGLRLIYYSQIVNDFQKGDIAEGYSVSREKKESFPLTVTSAQKNPTAFYLCASSDFGGRADTQYFGPGTRLTVL.

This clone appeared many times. The CDR3 sequence is CASSGGAKDTQYF. The CDR3 bases are TGTGCCAGCTCTGGGGGGGCCAAAGATACGCAGTATTTT. J is TRBJ2-3 and V is TRBV6-2 or TRBV6-3; tentatively, D is TRBD2 (7 bases). Germline-derived CDR1 and CDR2 are MNHEY and SVGEGT. The CDR3 is 13 amino acids. Deletions cut 8 bases from V and 5 bases from J, with 14 bases between.

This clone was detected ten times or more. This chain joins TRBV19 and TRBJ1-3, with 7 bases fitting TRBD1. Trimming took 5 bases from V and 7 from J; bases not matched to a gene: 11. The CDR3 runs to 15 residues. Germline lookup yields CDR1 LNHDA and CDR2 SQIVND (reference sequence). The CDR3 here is CASSVTGSRGNTIYF. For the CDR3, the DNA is TGTGCCAGTAGTGTGACAGGGAGTCGTGGGAACACCATATATTTT.

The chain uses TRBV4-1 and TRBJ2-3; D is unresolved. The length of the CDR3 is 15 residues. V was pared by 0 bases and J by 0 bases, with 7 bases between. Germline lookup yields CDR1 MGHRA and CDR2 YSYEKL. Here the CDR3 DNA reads TGCGCCAGCAGCCAAGATGGGCGTAGCACAGATACGCAGTATTTT. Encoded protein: CASSQDGRSTDTQYF.

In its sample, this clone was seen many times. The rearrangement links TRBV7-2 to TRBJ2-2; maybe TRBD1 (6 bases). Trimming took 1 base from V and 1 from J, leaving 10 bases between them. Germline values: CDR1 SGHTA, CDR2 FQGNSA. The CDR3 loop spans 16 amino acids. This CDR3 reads CASSLVYRENTGELFF. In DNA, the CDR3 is TGTGCCAGCAGCTTAGTTTACAGGGAGAACACCGGGGAGCTGTTTTTT.

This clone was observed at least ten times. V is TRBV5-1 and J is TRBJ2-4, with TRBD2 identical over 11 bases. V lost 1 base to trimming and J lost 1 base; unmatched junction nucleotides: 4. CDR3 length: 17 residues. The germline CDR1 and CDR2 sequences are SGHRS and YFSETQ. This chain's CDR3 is CASSLIAGGHAKNIQYF. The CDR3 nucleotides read TGCGCCAGCAGCTTGATAGCGGGGGGGCATGCCAAAAACATTCAGTACTTC.

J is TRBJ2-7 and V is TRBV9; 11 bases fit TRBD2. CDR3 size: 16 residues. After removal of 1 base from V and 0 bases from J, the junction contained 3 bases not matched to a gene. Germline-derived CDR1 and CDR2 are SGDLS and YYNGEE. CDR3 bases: TGTGCCAGCAGCGTAACTAGCGGGGGTAGCTCCTACGAGCAGTACTTC. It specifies CASSVTSGGSSYEQYF.

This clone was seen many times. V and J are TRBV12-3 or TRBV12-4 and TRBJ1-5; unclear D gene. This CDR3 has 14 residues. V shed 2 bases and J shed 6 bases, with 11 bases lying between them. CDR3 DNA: TGTGCCAGCAGTTTACAGATACAAGGTCAGCCCCAGCATTTT. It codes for CASSLQIQGQPQHF.

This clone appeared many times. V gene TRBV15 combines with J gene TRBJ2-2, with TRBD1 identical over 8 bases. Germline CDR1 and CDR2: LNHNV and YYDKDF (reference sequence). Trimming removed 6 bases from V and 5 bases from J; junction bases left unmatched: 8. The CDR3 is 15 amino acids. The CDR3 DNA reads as TGTGCCACCAGGGCAGGGGGCAGTAAAACCGGGGAGCTGTTTTTT. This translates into CATRAGGSKTGELFF.